This is a list of T cell receptor beta chains from one sample in a study of T cells expressing NK-cell markers. TCRdb reprocessed the 5' RACE reads and keeps a single row for each CDR3 protein, giving no DNA. This sample lists about 430,000 distinct CDR3 sequences; its ten largest clones have approximately 1.4%. What was sequenced was blood T cells: a sorted CD56 or NKG2C T cell subset, CD4+ or CD8+ T cells, or bulk PBMC T cells (not recorded which). The receptors derive from a woman aged 45-65 years in good health. CDR3s include the opening cysteine and the closing phenylalanine or tryptophan.

CDR3aa: CASATGPPPDNEQFF; j_gene: TRBJ2-1; v_gene: TRBV7-2
CDR3aa: CSVVYSGSNQPQHF; j_gene: TRBJ1-5; v_gene: TRBV29-1
CDR3aa: CASSSSQLVGETQYF; j_gene: TRBJ2-5; v_gene: TRBV5-1
CDR3aa: CSAGRPGADTEAFF; j_gene: TRBJ1-1; v_gene: TRBV20-1
CDR3aa: CASGRAYNEQFF; j_gene: TRBJ2-1; v_gene: TRBV6-2/TRBV6-3
CDR3aa: CASSRGDTHYEQYF; j_gene: TRBJ2-7; v_gene: TRBV9
CDR3aa: CASSLYRGDYGYTF; j_gene: TRBJ1-2; v_gene: TRBV3-1
CDR3aa: CASSASGRQIGETQYF; j_gene: TRBJ2-5; v_gene: TRBV7-8
CDR3aa: CASSPTEGSGNEQFF; j_gene: TRBJ2-1; v_gene: TRBV4-1
CDR3aa: CASSLGPRNEQYF; j_gene: TRBJ2-7; v_gene: TRBV5-1
CDR3aa: CASSSIQGAQTQYF; j_gene: TRBJ2-5; v_gene: TRBV7-6
CDR3aa: CASSVDVGRKNTEAFF; j_gene: TRBJ1-1; v_gene: TRBV9
CDR3aa: CATSRPGRTDTQYF; j_gene: TRBJ2-3; v_gene: TRBV15
CDR3aa: CASSSRTDSYNEQFF; j_gene: TRBJ2-1; v_gene: TRBV5-1
CDR3aa: CASSLAGFSGANVLTF; j_gene: TRBJ2-6; v_gene: TRBV5-1
CDR3aa: CASSSITSGSIQETQYF; j_gene: TRBJ2-5; v_gene: TRBV27
CDR3aa: CASSLRFVRVYNEQFF; j_gene: TRBJ2-1; v_gene: TRBV7-2
CDR3aa: CSARGGASTNEKLFF; j_gene: TRBJ1-4; v_gene: TRBV20-1
CDR3aa: CASSLRAMGTDTQYF; j_gene: TRBJ2-3; v_gene: TRBV5-1
CDR3aa: CASSGGGGFNIQYF; j_gene: TRBJ2-4; v_gene: TRBV9
CDR3aa: CASSLGGSSGAEQFF; j_gene: TRBJ2-1; v_gene: TRBV5-1
CDR3aa: CASSPTLIQETQYF; j_gene: TRBJ2-5; v_gene: TRBV3-1
CDR3aa: CASSPDPGSFSPLHF; j_gene: TRBJ1-6; v_gene: TRBV11-3
CDR3aa: CASGQGTYQETQYF; j_gene: TRBJ2-5; v_gene: TRBV5-1
CDR3aa: CASSALPGQGVPQHF; j_gene: TRBJ1-5; v_gene: TRBV5-1
CDR3aa: CASSTQGEFTEAFF; j_gene: TRBJ1-1; v_gene: TRBV7-9
CDR3aa: CASSRGPGANVLTF; j_gene: TRBJ2-6; v_gene: TRBV10-2
CDR3aa: CASSLRGGTGKLNTEAFF; j_gene: TRBJ1-1; v_gene: TRBV27
CDR3aa: CSVEAATHNYGYTF; j_gene: TRBJ1-2; v_gene: TRBV29-1
CDR3aa: CASPEGERNSYNEQFF; j_gene: TRBJ2-1; v_gene: TRBV28
CDR3aa: CASSELDTQYF; j_gene: TRBJ2-3; v_gene: TRBV2
CDR3aa: CASSFGRAEKLFF; j_gene: TRBJ1-4; v_gene: TRBV5-1
CDR3aa: CASSQRLSGELFF; j_gene: TRBJ2-2; v_gene: TRBV14